This passage covers 23 T cell receptor beta chains from one sample sequenced in a study of CD8 T cells in ankylosing spondylitis (dated by TCRdb to between 2016 and 2019). Library preparation employed 5' RACE. For sequencing, an Illumina HiSeq 2500 was employed. TCRdb trimmed public reads at Q25 via fastp, called clones via MiXCR and kept in-frame beta chains. Here each entry gathers all rows of one CDR3 protein and keeps the most common genes and DNA. The sample records approximately 540,000 distinct CDR3 sequences, roughly 12% of which are singletons. Around 6.8% of the sample is in the top ten clones. Points the paper makes about the study in general: Blood from ankylosing spondylitis patients appeared to be characterized by a TCR beta motif made up of under 10 highly homologous amino acid variants.

Antigen specificity for these receptors is unknown. The sample taken for sequencing was blood, either unsorted or a sorted T cell fraction (not recorded which). The receptors were sampled from a male donor with ankylosing spondylitis.

As concerns this clonotype: A much bigger clone sits one base away, suggesting this may be a read error. The chain couples TRBV20-1 to TRBJ2-1; the D gene is possibly TRBD2 (5 bases). With 5 bases removed from V and 5 bases from J, the gap between germline ends came to 19 bases. The CDR3 contains 15 residues. Germline V gene data show CDR1 as DFQATT and CDR2 as SNEGSKA (reference sequence). DNA of the CDR3: TGCAGTGCTCCCCTAGGAGCGGTTCCTAACAATGAGCAGTTCTTC. It encodes CSAPLGAVPNNEQFF.

The sample holds many counts of this clonotype. The chain couples TRBV15 to TRBJ2-4; D possibly corresponds to TRBD2 (6 bases). V dropped 7 bases and J dropped 3 bases, with 16 bases sitting between them. The germline V gene encodes CDR1 LNHNV and CDR2 YYDKDF (reference sequence). The CDR3 consists of 15 residues. DNA for the CDR3: TGTGCCACCACCGCCGGAGGGGACGGCAAAAACATTCAGTACTTC. It specifies CATTAGGDGKNIQYF.

This clonotype was seen only a few times. The chain joins TRBV2 to TRBJ1-1; the D is unclear. The CDR3 covers 12 residues. Germline V lookup: CDR1 SNHLY, CDR2 FYNNEI. V lost 7 bases and J lost 0, with 6 bases in between. This CDR3 reads CASNMVNTEAFF. CDR3 nucleotide sequence: TGTGCCAGCAACATGGTGAACACTGAAGCTTTCTTT.

The chain recombines TRBV20-1 with TRBJ2-5; 8 positions agree with TRBD2. Losses at the gene ends were 7 bases for V and 2 bases for J; bases not matched to a gene: 6. Germline CDR1 DFQATT, CDR2 SNEGSKA (reference sequence). The CDR3 runs to 13 residues. The CDR3 bases are TGCAGTGTTTACAGCGGGGGACAAGAGACCCAGTACTTC. It translates to CSVYSGGQETQYF.

There are many counts of this clonotype. V and J are TRBV18 and TRBJ2-1; 7 bases agree with TRBD1. Germline trimming cut 3 bases from V and 0 bases from J; bases unmatched to any gene: 8. This CDR3 is built from 17 residues. Germline assignment: CDR1 KGHSH and CDR2 LQKENI. The CDR3 here is CASSPQATGSSYNEQFF. CDR3 DNA: TGTGCCAGCTCACCGCAAGCGACAGGGAGCTCCTACAATGAGCAGTTCTTC.

The table lists this clonotype with a few counts. The chain couples TRBV14 to TRBJ1-4; 9 bases line up with TRBD1. The CDR3 is made up of 15 amino acids. The V segment lost 4 bases and the J segment 5 bases; nucleotides outside the gene matches: 5. Looked up from germline, CDR1 is SGHDN and CDR2 is FVKESK. The CDR3 DNA is TGTGCCAGCAGCCGGCTGGGACAGGGAAATGAAAAACTGTTTTTT. It encodes CASSRLGQGNEKLFF.

This clonotype was counted ten times or more. The CDR3 region is CASSPLAGPNTGELFF. The CDR3 DNA sequence: TGTGCCAGCAGTCCACTAGCGGGTCCGAACACCGGGGAGCTGTTTTTT. V usage is TRBV12-3 or TRBV12-4 and J usage is TRBJ2-2, with 9 nucleotides matching TRBD2. The CDR3 is made up of 16 amino acids. Unmatched junction bases numbered 4, after V lost 5 bases and J lost 0 bases.

This clonotype has ten or more counts. CDR3 in DNA: TGTGCCAGCAGCCAAGTGGCTGCGGGAAACACCATATATTTT. Encoded protein: CASSQVAAGNTIYF. V gene TRBV3-1 combines with J gene TRBJ1-3; D call uncertain. The V gene lost 1 base and the J gene lost 4 bases, with 8 bases spanning the gap. This CDR3 region has 14 residues. Germline CDR1 LGHDT, CDR2 YNNKEL (reference sequence).

This clonotype was counted at least ten times. V gene TRBV7-8 combines with J gene TRBJ1-4; TRBD1 is a possible D gene (5 bases). Trimming took 1 base from V and 8 from J, leaving 11 bases between them. In germline, CDR1 is SGHVS, CDR2 FQNEAQ. The CDR3 has 14 residues. DNA for the CDR3: TGTGCCAGCAGCTTAGTGGGGGAGGTGGAAAAACTGTTTTTT. It translates to CASSLVGEVEKLFF. Filled out from reference TRBV7-8 and TRBJ1-4, the complete variable domain reads GAGVSQSPRYKVAKRGQDVALRCDPISGHVSLFWYQQALGQGPEFLTYFQNEAQLDKSGLPSDRFFAERPEGSVSTLKIQRTQQEDSAVYLCASSLVGEVEKLFFGSGTQLSVL.

This clonotype was observed a handful of times. This rearrangement joins TRBV11-3 to TRBJ1-4; no reliable D call. V was clipped by 5 bases and J by 4 bases, with 11 bases between them. CDR3 length: 14 residues. Per the germline V gene, CDR1 is SGHNT and CDR2 is YENEEA. CDR3 sequence (DNA): TGTGCCAGCAGCCCGCCCCGGAGTAATGAAAAACTGTTTTTT. Its translation is CASSPPRSNEKLFF. The entire variable domain, with the rest obtained from reference TRBV11-3 and TRBJ1-4, is as follows: EAGVVQSPRYKIIEKKQPVAFWCNPISGHNTLYWYLQNLGQGPELLIRYENEEAVDDSQLPKDRFSAERLKGVDSTLKIQPAELGDSAVYLCASSPPRSNEKLFFGSGTQLSVL.

The gene calls are TRBV11-2 and TRBJ2-4; D call uncertain. CDR1 is SGHAT, CDR2 FQNNGV, per germline. The CDR3 consists of 15 residues. Trimming shortened V by 5 bases and J by 0 bases, and 11 bases separated the two germline ends. This CDR3 is CASSGSWLAKNIQYF. In nucleotides, the CDR3 is TGTGCCAGCAGCGGATCCTGGCTAGCCAAAAACATTCAGTACTTC.

This clonotype was detected many times. The V gene is TRBV12-3 or TRBV12-4, the J gene TRBJ1-5, with D tentatively TRBD1 (6 bases). This CDR3 region has 14 residues. V lost 3 bases and J 6 bases, leaving 12 bases between the germline ends. CDR3 sequence (DNA): TGTGCCAGCAGTTTCCAGGGGTTGGTTCAGCCCCAGCATTTT. Encoded protein: CASSFQGLVQPQHF.

The rearrangement links TRBV11-2 to TRBJ2-5, with no clear D. The V gene's germline CDR1 is SGHAT and CDR2 FQNNGV. This CDR3 is 12 amino acids long. V was cut by 0 bases and J by 6 bases, with 5 bases left in between. CDR3 in DNA: TGTGCCAGCAGCTTAGATAGGCAGACCCAGTACTTC. This translates into CASSLDRQTQYF.

This clonotype turned up a few times. CDR3 loop: CASSQPTQTGELFF. For the CDR3, the DNA is TGCGCCAGCAGCCAACCTACACAGACCGGGGAGCTGTTTTTT. The chain couples TRBV4-1 to TRBJ2-2, with D unresolved. Germline CDR1 reads MGHRA; CDR2 reads YSYEKL. Trimming took 2 bases from V and 5 from J, leaving 9 bases between them. The CDR3 totals 14 residues.

In its sample, this clonotype was seen a few times. This chain connects TRBV20-1 to TRBJ1-1, with unresolved D. The V gene lost 5 bases and the J gene lost 3 bases, with 13 bases spanning the gap. The CDR3 sequence is 13 residues long. Germline CDR1 and CDR2: DFQATT and SNEGSKA (reference sequence). CDR3 DNA: TGCAGTGCTGCCCTAGTCAGCGACACTGAAGCTTTCTTT. It specifies CSAALVSDTEAFF.

This clonotype was recorded a few times. The chain uses TRBV10-2 and TRBJ1-5; no clear D. The V end was cut by 7 bases, the J end by 7 bases, with 14 bases between. Germline V gene sequence: CDR1 WSHSY, CDR2 SAAADI. The CDR3 is 13 residues long. In DNA, the CDR3 is TGCGCCAGCACCCTCGATATAGTCCAGCCCCAGCATTTT. This encodes CASTLDIVQPQHF.

This chain links TRBV5-1 with TRBJ1-2, with 8 bases lining up with TRBD1. The germline gives CDR1 SGHRS, CDR2 YFSETQ. The length of the CDR3 is 14 residues. With V trimmed by 4 bases and J by 8 bases, 10 bases remained unmatched. The CDR3 region has the DNA TGCGCCAGCAGCGTAGACAGGGGATCACTCGGCTACACCTTC. This codes for CASSVDRGSLGYTF. The full variable domain, rest sourced from reference TRBV5-1 and TRBJ1-2, is KAGVTQTPRYLIKTRGQQVTLSCSPISGHRSVSWYQQTPGQGLQFLFEYFSETQRNKGNFPGRFSGRQFSNSRSEMNVSTLELGDSALYLCASSVDRGSLGYTFGSGTRLTVV.

The chain employs TRBV5-1 and TRBJ1-1; no reliable D call. The CDR3 consists of 13 residues. V was clipped by 3 bases and J by 3 bases, with 9 bases between them. Germline loops: CDR1 SGHRS, CDR2 YFSETQ. The CDR3 loop is CASSYHGDTEAFF. The CDR3 DNA follows: TGCGCCAGCAGCTACCACGGGGACACTGAAGCTTTCTTT.

The J gene is TRBJ2-7, the V gene TRBV15; maybe TRBD2 (5 bases). This CDR3 spans 15 amino acids. Germline CDR1 reads LNHNV; CDR2 reads YYDKDF (reference sequence). V was cut by 6 bases and J by 0 bases, with 15 bases left in between. CDR3 sequence: CATRIDPGSSYEQYF. The CDR3 nucleotides are TGTGCCACCAGGATCGACCCTGGGAGCTCCTACGAGCAGTACTTC.

In its sample, this clonotype was seen a few times. This sequence joins TRBV12-3 or TRBV12-4 and TRBJ1-1, with D possibly TRBD1 on 6 matching bases. The CDR3 length is 14 residues. Trimming stripped 7 bases from V and 1 base from J, with 13 bases between. CDR3 DNA sequence: TGTGCCAGCACTCAACAGGGACGGAACACTGAAGCTTTCTTT. It codes for CASTQQGRNTEAFF.

This clonotype was observed a handful of times. The chain uses TRBV7-2 and TRBJ2-3, with D unresolved. V lost 6 bases and J lost 4, with 17 bases in between. This CDR3 region has 15 residues. CDR1 is SGHTA and CDR2 is FQGNSA in the germline V gene. The CDR3 DNA sequence: TGTGCCAGCAGGGACCGTCCGGATAGGTCAGATACGCAGTATTTT. Protein: CASRDRPDRSDTQYF.

This clonotype was counted many times. The rearrangement joins TRBV24-1 to TRBJ2-5; D is perhaps TRBD1 (6 bases). This CDR3 is 16 amino acids long. Per the germline V gene, CDR1 is KGHDR and CDR2 is SFDVKD. The V end lost 5 bases, the J end lost 2 bases, and 17 bases lay between the germline ends. The CDR3 here is CATSVKQGKGQETQYF. The CDR3 DNA is TGTGCCACCAGTGTTAAACAGGGTAAGGGACAAGAGACCCAGTACTTC.

Points on this clonotype: At one boundary the junction diverges from the germline segment, which might be a read error. CDR3 residues: CASTQGRDGRGDEQFF. The CDR3 bases are TGTGCCAGCACCCAAGGGCGGGACGGGAGGGGAGATGAGCAGTTCTTC. The chain couples TRBV4-2 to TRBJ2-1; TRBD2 aligns across 8 bases. The CDR3 is 16 residues long. Germline V gene lookup returns CDR1 LGHNA and CDR2 YNFKEQ.